These T cell receptor beta chains were read from a single sample in a study of blood T cell repertoires in COVID-19. Profiling relied on immunoSEQ multiplex PCR, and the TCRdb table lists in-frame clones only, not all of them. The data hold around 230,000 clones, with 85% observed a single time. Sequenced sample: peripheral blood. The receptors were sampled from a man aged 50-59 years with COVID-19, enrolled during active disease. Each CDR3 is given with its conserved first and last residue. A D gene is named only where the DNA matches it firmly. The size field is filled for only some rows; it gives once, few, many or a size class.

CDR3: CASKGVAGGPGEQYF
DNA: TGCGCCAGCAAGGGAGTAGCGGGGGGGCCGGGGGAGCAGTACTTC
size: few
J: TRBJ2-7
D: TRBD2
V: TRBV10-2

CDR3: CASSLELASDTQYF
DNA: TGTGCCAGCAGCTTGGAACTAGCGTCAGATACGCAGTATTTT
size: NA
J: TRBJ2-3
D: TRBD2
V: TRBV5-5

CDR3: CASSLSRNTEAFF
DNA: TGTGCCAGCAGCTTAAGCAGAAACACTGAAGCTTTCTTT
size: NA
J: TRBJ1-1
D: NA
V: TRBV7-3

CDR3: CASRYGGGWYEQYF
DNA: TGTGCCAGCAGATACGGTGGGGGGTGGTACGAGCAGTACTTC
size: NA
J: TRBJ2-7
D: NA
V: TRBV2

CDR3: CASSLGTSGFQETQYF
DNA: TGCGCCAGCAGCCTAGGGACTAGCGGTTTCCAAGAGACCCAGTACTTC
size: NA
J: TRBJ2-5
D: TRBD2
V: TRBV5-1

CDR3: CASSPPGQGANEQFF
DNA: TGTGCCAGTAGTCCCCCGGGACAGGGGGCGAATGAGCAGTTCTTC
size: NA
J: TRBJ2-1
D: TRBD1
V: TRBV19

CDR3: CASSATTPGQDKGYTF
DNA: TGTGCCAGCAGCGCCACAACTCCGGGACAAGATAAGGGCTACACCTTC
size: NA
J: TRBJ1-2
D: NA
V: TRBV9

CDR3: CASSIRPAGSPLHF
DNA: TGTGCCAGTAGTATTCGTCCCGCGGGATCACCCCTCCACTTT
size: NA
J: TRBJ1-6
D: NA
V: TRBV19

CDR3: CASRPTGTRTGELFF
DNA: TGTGCCAGCAGACCCACAGGAACGAGAACCGGGGAGCTGTTTTTT
size: NA
J: TRBJ2-2
D: NA
V: TRBV2

CDR3: CASSLQGGTEAFF
DNA: TGCGCCAGCAGCTTGCAAGGGGGCACTGAAGCTTTCTTT
size: NA
J: TRBJ1-1
D: NA
V: TRBV5-1

CDR3: CASSQIGQDYGYTF
DNA: TGTGCCAGCAGTCAAATAGGACAAGACTATGGCTACACCTTC
size: NA
J: TRBJ1-2
D: NA
V: TRBV6-5

CDR3: CASRLRGGYTF
DNA: TGTGCCAGCAGGCTCCGGGGTGGCTACACCTTC
size: NA
J: TRBJ1-2
D: NA
V: TRBV12-3/TRBV12-4

CDR3: CASSLGTGSQETQYF
DNA: TGTGCCAGCAGCTTAGGGACAGGGAGTCAAGAGACCCAGTACTTC
size: NA
J: TRBJ2-5
D: TRBD1
V: TRBV7-9

CDR3: CASSALIGNEQFF
DNA: TGTGCCAGCAGCGCGTTGATTGGCAATGAGCAGTTCTTC
size: NA
J: TRBJ2-1
D: NA
V: TRBV2

CDR3: CASSPGLADIYEQYF
DNA: TGTGCCAGCTCACCGGGACTAGCAGATATCTACGAGCAGTACTTC
size: NA
J: TRBJ2-7
D: TRBD2
V: TRBV18

CDR3: CASSWWTSGGHRSHEQYF
DNA: TGTGCCAGCAGCTGGTGGACTAGCGGGGGTCACCGGTCGCACGAGCAGTACTTC
size: NA
J: TRBJ2-7
D: TRBD2
V: TRBV5-5

CDR3: CASTFGRNGAFF
DNA: TGTGCCAGCACCTTTGGGAGGAACGGAGCTTTCTTT
size: NA
J: TRBJ1-1
D: NA
V: TRBV6-5

CDR3: CSVSPSGAYTQYF
DNA: TGCAGCGTTTCTCCTAGCGGCGCGTATACGCAGTATTTT
size: NA
J: TRBJ2-3
D: TRBD2
V: TRBV29-1

CDR3: CASSQVLAGDEQYF
DNA: TGTGCCAGCAGCCAAGTTCTAGCGGGCGACGAGCAGTACTTC
size: NA
J: TRBJ2-7
D: TRBD2
V: TRBV14

CDR3: CASSVDNSPRGDSPLHF
DNA: TGTGCCAGCAGCGTAGATAACAGTCCCAGGGGAGATTCACCCCTCCACTTT
size: NA
J: TRBJ1-6
D: NA
V: TRBV9

CDR3: CASSEQGGRRYEQYF
DNA: TGTGCCAGCAGTGAACAGGGGGGCAGGAGGTACGAGCAGTACTTC
size: once
J: TRBJ2-7
D: NA
V: TRBV2

CDR3: CASSLISNNEQFF
DNA: TGTGCCAGCAGTTTAATTTCAAACAATGAGCAGTTCTTC
size: NA
J: TRBJ2-1
D: NA
V: TRBV27

CDR3: CASSSRQGARAYGYTF
DNA: TGCGCCAGCAGCTCCAGGCAGGGGGCGCGAGCCTATGGCTACACCTTC
size: NA
J: TRBJ1-2
D: TRBD1
V: TRBV5-1

CDR3: CASTRGGGQPQHF
DNA: TGTGCCAGCACCCGGGGGGGTGGTCAGCCCCAGCATTTT
size: few
J: TRBJ1-5
D: NA
V: TRBV12-3/TRBV12-4

CDR3: CASSLSLGGGSNTGELFF
DNA: TGTGCCAGCAGCCTCTCCCTCGGGGGGGGATCGAACACCGGGGAGCTGTTTTTT
size: NA
J: TRBJ2-2
D: TRBD2
V: TRBV4-2

CDR3: CASSEGTGGRIQYF
DNA: TGTGCCAGCAGCGAGGGGACAGGGGGGCGCATTCAGTACTTC
size: NA
J: TRBJ2-4
D: TRBD1
V: TRBV9

CDR3: CASSMRGADTQYF
DNA: TGTGCCAGCAGCATGCGGGGGGCAGATACGCAGTATTTT
size: NA
J: TRBJ2-3
D: TRBD2
V: TRBV11-2

CDR3: CASIRDSRYEQYF
DNA: TGTGCCAGCATCCGGGACAGCCGCTACGAGCAGTACTTC
size: NA
J: TRBJ2-7
D: TRBD1
V: TRBV6-5

CDR3: CASRPDRPSYEQYF
DNA: TGTGCCAGCAGACCGGACAGGCCAAGCTACGAGCAGTACTTC
size: NA
J: TRBJ2-7
D: TRBD1
V: TRBV6-5

CDR3: CASSAGQGGSPLHF
DNA: TGTGCCAGCAGCGCCGGACAAGGAGGGTCACCCCTCCACTTT
size: few
J: TRBJ1-6
D: NA
V: TRBV11-3

CDR3: CASSLSGFGNTIYF
DNA: TGTGCCAGCAGCTTATCAGGGTTTGGAAACACCATATATTTT
size: NA
J: TRBJ1-3
D: NA
V: TRBV7-9

CDR3: CASVRLAGGTDTQYF
DNA: TGTGCCAGTGTACGACTAGCGGGGGGAACAGATACGCAGTATTTT
size: once
J: TRBJ2-3
D: TRBD2
V: TRBV6-6

CDR3: CASSPTSANEKLFF
DNA: TGTGCCAGCAGCCCGACATCCGCTAATGAAAAACTGTTTTTT
size: NA
J: TRBJ1-4
D: NA
V: TRBV6-5

CDR3: CASSLGGVNTGELFF
DNA: TGTGCTAGCAGCTTAGGGGGGGTCAACACCGGGGAGCTGTTTTTT
size: once
J: TRBJ2-2
D: NA
V: TRBV7-7

CDR3: CASSLGGQAGYSYEQYF
DNA: TGTGCCAGCAGCTTGGGGGGCCAGGCAGGGTACTCCTACGAGCAGTACTTC
size: NA
J: TRBJ2-7
D: NA
V: TRBV5-4

CDR3: CASSSGVDRGNEQFF
DNA: TGTGCCAGCAGCTCGGGAGTAGACAGGGGCAATGAGCAGTTCTTC
size: NA
J: TRBJ2-1
D: TRBD1
V: TRBV5-8

CDR3: CASSVLGGEVTEAFF
DNA: TGCGCCAGCAGCGTCCTGGGAGGGGAGGTTACTGAAGCTTTCTTT
size: NA
J: TRBJ1-1
D: NA
V: TRBV5-1

CDR3: CASSLIGTEAFF
DNA: TGTGCCAGCAGTCTAATTGGCACTGAAGCTTTCTTT
size: NA
J: TRBJ1-1
D: NA
V: TRBV12-3/TRBV12-4

CDR3: CATASANTGELFF
DNA: TGTGCCACCGCTAGCGCGAACACCGGGGAGCTGTTTTTT
size: NA
J: TRBJ2-2
D: NA
V: TRBV24-1

CDR3: CASSLVGGTTYEQYF
DNA: TGCGCCAGCAGCTTGGTGGGGGGGACCACCTACGAGCAGTACTTC
size: once
J: TRBJ2-7
D: TRBD2
V: TRBV5-1

CDR3: CASHRGGSTEAFF
DNA: TGTGCCAGCCATAGGGGGGGTTCCACTGAAGCTTTCTTT
size: NA
J: TRBJ1-1
D: NA
V: TRBV7-9

CDR3: CAISGTGSRVLEKLFF
DNA: TGTGCCATCAGTGGGACCGGGTCGCGGGTATTGGAAAAACTGTTTTTT
size: once
J: TRBJ1-4
D: NA
V: TRBV10-3